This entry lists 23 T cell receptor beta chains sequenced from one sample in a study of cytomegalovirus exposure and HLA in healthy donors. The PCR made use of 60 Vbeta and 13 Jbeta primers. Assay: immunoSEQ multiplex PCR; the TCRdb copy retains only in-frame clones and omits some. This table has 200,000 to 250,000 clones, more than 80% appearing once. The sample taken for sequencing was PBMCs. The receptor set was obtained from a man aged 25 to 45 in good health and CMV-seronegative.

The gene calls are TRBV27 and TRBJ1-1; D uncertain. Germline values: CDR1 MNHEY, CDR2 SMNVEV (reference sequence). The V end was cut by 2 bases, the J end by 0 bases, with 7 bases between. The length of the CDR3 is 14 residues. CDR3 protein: CASSLHTVNTEAFF. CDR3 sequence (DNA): TGTGCCAGCAGTTTACATACAGTGAACACTGAAGCTTTCTTT.

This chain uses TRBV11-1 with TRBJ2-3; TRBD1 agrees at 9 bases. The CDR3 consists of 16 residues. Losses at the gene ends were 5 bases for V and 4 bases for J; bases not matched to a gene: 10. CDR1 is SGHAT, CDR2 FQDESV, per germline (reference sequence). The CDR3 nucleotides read TGTGCCAGCAGCCCATCCGGGACAGGGTCTCCAGATACGCAGTATTTT. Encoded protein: CASSPSGTGSPDTQYF.

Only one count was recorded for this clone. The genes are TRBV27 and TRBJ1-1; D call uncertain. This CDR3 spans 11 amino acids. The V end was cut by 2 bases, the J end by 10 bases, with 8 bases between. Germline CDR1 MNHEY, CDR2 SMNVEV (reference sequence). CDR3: CASSLGGRAFF. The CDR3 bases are TGTGCCAGCAGTTTAGGTGGGCGAGCTTTCTTT.

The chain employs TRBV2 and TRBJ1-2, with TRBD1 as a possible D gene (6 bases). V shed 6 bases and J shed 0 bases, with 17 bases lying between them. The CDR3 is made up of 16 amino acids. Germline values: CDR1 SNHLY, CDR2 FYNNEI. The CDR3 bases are TGTGCCAGCAGGGGCGGGGGGGGGCTTACTAACTATGGCTACACCTTC. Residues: CASRGGGGLTNYGYTF.

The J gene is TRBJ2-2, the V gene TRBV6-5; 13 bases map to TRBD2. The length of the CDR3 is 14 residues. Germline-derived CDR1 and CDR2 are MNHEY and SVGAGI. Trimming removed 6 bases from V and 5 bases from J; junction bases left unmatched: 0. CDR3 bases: TGTGCCAGCAGGACTAGCGGGGGGACCGGGGAGCTGTTTTTT. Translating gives CASRTSGGTGELFF.

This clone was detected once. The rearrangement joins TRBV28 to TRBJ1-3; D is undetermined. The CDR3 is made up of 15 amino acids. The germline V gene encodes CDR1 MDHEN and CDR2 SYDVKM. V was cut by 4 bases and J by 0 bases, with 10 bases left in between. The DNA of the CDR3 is TGTGCCAGCAGTTACGCGGCCTCCTCTGGAAACACCATATATTTT. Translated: CASSYAASSGNTIYF.

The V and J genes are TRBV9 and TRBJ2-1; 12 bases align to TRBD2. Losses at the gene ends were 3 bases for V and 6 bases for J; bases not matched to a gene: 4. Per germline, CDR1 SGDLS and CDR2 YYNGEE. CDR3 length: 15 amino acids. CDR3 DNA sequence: TGTGCCAGCAGCGAAACTAGCGGGGGGTTCAATGAGCAGTTCTTC. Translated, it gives CASSETSGGFNEQFF.

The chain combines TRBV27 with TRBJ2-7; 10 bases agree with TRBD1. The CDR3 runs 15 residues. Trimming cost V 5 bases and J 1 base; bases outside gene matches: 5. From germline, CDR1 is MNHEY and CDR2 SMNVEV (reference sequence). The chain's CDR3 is CASSPGQGGSYEQYF. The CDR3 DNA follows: TGTGCCAGCAGTCCAGGACAGGGGGGTTCCTACGAGCAGTACTTC.

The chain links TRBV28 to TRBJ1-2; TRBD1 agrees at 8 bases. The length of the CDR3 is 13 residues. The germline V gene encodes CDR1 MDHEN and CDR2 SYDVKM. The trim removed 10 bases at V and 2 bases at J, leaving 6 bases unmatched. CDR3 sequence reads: CATLDRANYGYTF. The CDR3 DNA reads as TGTGCCACCTTGGACAGGGCGAACTATGGCTACACCTTC.

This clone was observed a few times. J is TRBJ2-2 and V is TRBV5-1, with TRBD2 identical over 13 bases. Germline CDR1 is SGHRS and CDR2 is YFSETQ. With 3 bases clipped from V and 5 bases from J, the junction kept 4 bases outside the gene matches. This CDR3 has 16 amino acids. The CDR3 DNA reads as TGCGCCAGCAGCTACAGGACTAGCGGGGGAACCGGGGAGCTGTTTTTT. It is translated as CASSYRTSGGTGELFF.

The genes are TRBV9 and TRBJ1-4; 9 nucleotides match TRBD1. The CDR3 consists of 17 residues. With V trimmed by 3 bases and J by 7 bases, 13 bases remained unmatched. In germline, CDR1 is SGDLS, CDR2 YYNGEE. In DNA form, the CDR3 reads TGTGCCAGCAGCGCGGAACAGGGGGCGACTTTGACTGAAAAACTGTTTTTT. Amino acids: CASSAEQGATLTEKLFF.

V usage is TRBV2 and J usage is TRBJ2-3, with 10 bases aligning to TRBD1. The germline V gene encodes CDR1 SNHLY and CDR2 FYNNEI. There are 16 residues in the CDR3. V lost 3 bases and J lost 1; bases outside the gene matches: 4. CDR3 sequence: CASSDRGTGGTDTQYF. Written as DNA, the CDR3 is TGTGCCAGCAGTGATAGGGGGACAGGGGGCACAGATACGCAGTATTTT. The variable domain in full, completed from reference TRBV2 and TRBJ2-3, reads EPEVTQTPSHQVTQMGQEVILRCVPISNHLYFYWYRQILGQKVEFLVSFYNNEISEKSEIFDDQFSVERPDGSNFTLKIRSTKLEDSAMYFCASSDRGTGGTDTQYFGPGTRLTVL.

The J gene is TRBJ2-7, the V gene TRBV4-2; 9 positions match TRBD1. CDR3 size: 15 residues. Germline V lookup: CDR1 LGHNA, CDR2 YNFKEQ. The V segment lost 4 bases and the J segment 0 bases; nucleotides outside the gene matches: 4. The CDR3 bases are TGTGCCAGCAGCCCGGGACAGGGAATCTCCTACGAGCAGTACTTC. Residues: CASSPGQGISYEQYF.

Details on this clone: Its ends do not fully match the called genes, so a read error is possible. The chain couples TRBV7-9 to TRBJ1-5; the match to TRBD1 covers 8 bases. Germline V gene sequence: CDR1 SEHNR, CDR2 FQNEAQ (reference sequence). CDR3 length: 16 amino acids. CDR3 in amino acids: CSSSLSTGGFNQPQHF. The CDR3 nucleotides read TGTTCCAGCAGCTTAAGTACAGGGGGATTTAATCAGCCCCAGCATTTT.

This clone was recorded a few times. The CDR3 reads CSVEVGGRSAQYF. The CDR3 DNA reads as TGCAGCGTTGAAGTGGGGGGGCGTTCCGCGCAGTACTTC. The chain combines TRBV29-1 with TRBJ2-7, with D perhaps matching TRBD2 (7 bases). CDR3 length: 13 residues. Germline-derived CDR1 and CDR2 are SQVTM and ANQGSEA. Trimming removed 1 base from V and 9 bases from J, with 16 bases in between.

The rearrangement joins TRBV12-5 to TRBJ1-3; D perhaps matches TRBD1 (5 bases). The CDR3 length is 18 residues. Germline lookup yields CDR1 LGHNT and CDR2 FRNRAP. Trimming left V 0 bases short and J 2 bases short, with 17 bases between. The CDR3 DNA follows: TGTGCTAGTGGTTTGGTAGACGCAGGGCAGACGACTGGAAACACCATATATTTT. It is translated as CASGLVDAGQTTGNTIYF. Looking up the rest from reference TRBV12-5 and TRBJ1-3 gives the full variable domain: DARVTQTPRHKVTEMGQEVTMRCQPILGHNTVFWYRQTMMQGLELLAYFRNRAPLDDSGMPKDRFSAEMPDATLATLKIQPSEPRDSAVYFCASGLVDAGQTTGNTIYFGEGSWLTVV.

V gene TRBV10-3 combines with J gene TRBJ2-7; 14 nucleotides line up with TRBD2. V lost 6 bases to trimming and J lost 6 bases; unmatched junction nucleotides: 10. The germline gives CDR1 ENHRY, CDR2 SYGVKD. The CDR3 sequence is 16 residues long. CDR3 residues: CAISTATSGGASEQYF. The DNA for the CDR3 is TGTGCCATCAGCACAGCGACTAGCGGGGGGGCGTCCGAGCAGTACTTC.

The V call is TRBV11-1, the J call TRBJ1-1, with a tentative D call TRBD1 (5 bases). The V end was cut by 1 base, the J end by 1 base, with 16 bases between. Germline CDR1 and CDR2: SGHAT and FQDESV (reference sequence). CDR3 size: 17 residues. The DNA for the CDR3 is TGTGCCAGCAGCTTAGGAGCTCCCCTGGGGCGGAACACTGAAGCTTTCTTT. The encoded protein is CASSLGAPLGRNTEAFF.

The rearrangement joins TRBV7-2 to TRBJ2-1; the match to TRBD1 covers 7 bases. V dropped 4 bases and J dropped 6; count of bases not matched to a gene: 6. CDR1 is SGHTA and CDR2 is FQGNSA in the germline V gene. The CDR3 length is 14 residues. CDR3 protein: CASSSRGKVNEQFF. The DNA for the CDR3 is TGTGCCAGCAGCTCCAGGGGGAAAGTCAATGAGCAGTTCTTC.

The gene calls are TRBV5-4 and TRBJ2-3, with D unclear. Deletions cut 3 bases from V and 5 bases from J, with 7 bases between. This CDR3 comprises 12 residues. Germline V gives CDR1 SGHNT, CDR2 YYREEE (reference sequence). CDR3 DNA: TGTGCCAGCAGCTCACCCAGAGATACGCAGTATTTT. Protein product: CASSSPRDTQYF.

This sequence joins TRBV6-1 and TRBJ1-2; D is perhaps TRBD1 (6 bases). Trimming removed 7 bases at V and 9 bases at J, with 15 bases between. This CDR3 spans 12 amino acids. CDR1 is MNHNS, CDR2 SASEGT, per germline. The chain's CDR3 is CASTGTPHSYTF. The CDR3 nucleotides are TGTGCCAGCACCGGGACACCTCATAGCTACACCTTC.

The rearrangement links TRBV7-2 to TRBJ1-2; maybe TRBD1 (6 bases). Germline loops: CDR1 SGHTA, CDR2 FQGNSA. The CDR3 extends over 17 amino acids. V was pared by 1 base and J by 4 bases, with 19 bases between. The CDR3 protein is CASSLGPPGVGSYGYTF. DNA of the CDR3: TGTGCCAGCAGCTTAGGACCCCCAGGGGTTGGGTCCTATGGCTACACCTTC.

The CDR3 is CASSGQGERTGELFF. The CDR3 DNA is TGTGCCAGCAGCGGACAGGGGGAAAGAACCGGGGAGCTGTTTTTT. The chain has TRBV28 and TRBJ2-2; 10 bases align to TRBD1. This CDR3 has 15 amino acids. Germline V gene sequence: CDR1 MDHEN, CDR2 SYDVKM. After removal of 6 bases from V and 5 bases from J, the junction contained 6 bases not matched to a gene. Drawing the rest from reference TRBV28 and TRBJ2-2, the complete variable domain is DVKVTQSSRYLVKRTGEKVFLECVQDMDHENMFWYRQDPGLGLRLIYFSYDVKMKEKGDIPEGYSVSREKKERFSLILESASTNQTSMYLCASSGQGERTGELFFGEGSRLTVL.